This T cell receptor (beta chain) was identified during a study of T-cell memory formation after mild COVID-19. TCRdb reprocessed the 5' RACE reads via MiXCR and lists one record per CDR3 protein. The sample consists of 410,000 or so distinct CDR3 sequences, around 22% of them appearing once. CDR1 and CDR2 (germline): SNHLY, FYNNEI. There are 15 residues in the CDR3. Trimming removed 7 bases at V and 0 bases at J, with 12 bases between. The chain is built from TRBV2 and TRBJ2-2; no clear D gene. The material sequenced was PBMCs or a T cell subset sorted from them (not recorded which). The source is an adult woman who had mild COVID-19 (a few samples of this study predate the infection). Cell type and time point are not known. The CDR3 DNA reads TGTGCCAGCAAGCTTGGGCTGCCGAACACCGGGGAGCTGTTTTTT. Translation gives CASKLGLPNTGELFF.